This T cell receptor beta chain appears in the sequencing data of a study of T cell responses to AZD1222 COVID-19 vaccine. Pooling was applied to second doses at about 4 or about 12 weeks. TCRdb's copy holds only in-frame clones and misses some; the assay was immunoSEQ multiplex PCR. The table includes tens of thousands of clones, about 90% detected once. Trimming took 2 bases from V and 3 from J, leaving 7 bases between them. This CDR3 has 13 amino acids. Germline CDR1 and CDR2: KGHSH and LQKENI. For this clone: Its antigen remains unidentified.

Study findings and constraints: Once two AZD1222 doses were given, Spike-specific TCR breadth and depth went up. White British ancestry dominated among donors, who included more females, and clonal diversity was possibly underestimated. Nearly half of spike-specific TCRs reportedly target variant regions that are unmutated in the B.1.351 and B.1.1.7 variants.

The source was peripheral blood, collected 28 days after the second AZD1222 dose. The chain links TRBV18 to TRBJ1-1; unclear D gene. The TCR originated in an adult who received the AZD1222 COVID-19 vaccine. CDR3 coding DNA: TGTGCCAGCTCACCAGCGGGGTACACTGAAGCTTTCTTT. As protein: CASSPAGYTEAFF.